A single T cell receptor (beta chain) is shown here with its context. Its antigen is unidentified. This sample was taken from a study of CXCR3-negative and CXCR3-positive naive CD8 T cells. Broader study findings: TRB CDR3s were more hydrophobic in CXCR3-positive than in CXCR3-negative naive cells.

The TRB cDNA libraries were prepared by 5' RACE with UMI labels. After re-calling the 5' RACE reads, TCRdb lists one entry per CDR3 protein, DNA absent. This table lists 90,000 to 95,000 distinct CDR3 sequences. The CDR3 length is 14 residues. From germline, CDR1 is SGHAT and CDR2 FQNNGV. With around 290,000 cells each, the CD8+ T cell subsets were individually sorted in triplicate. The chain links TRBV11-2 to TRBJ2-5; TCRdb indicates TRBD2, and absent DNA this call remains unverified. The sequence was obtained from a human donor in good health. Some clones in this sample may be carry-over from other donors' samples. The material sequenced was naive CXCR3- CD8+ T cells from blood. As to subset: CD45RO-CCR7+CD27+CD95- naive CD8+ T cells lacking CXCR3 (TNR3-). CDR3: CASSLGQGGETQYF. Supplemented by reference TRBV11-2 and TRBJ2-5, the full variable domain reads EAGVAQSPRYKIIEKRQSVAFWCNPISGHATLYWYQQILGQGPKLLIQFQNNGVVDDSQLPKDRFSAERLKGVDSTLKIQPAKLEDSAVYLCASSLGQGGETQYFGPGTRLLVL.